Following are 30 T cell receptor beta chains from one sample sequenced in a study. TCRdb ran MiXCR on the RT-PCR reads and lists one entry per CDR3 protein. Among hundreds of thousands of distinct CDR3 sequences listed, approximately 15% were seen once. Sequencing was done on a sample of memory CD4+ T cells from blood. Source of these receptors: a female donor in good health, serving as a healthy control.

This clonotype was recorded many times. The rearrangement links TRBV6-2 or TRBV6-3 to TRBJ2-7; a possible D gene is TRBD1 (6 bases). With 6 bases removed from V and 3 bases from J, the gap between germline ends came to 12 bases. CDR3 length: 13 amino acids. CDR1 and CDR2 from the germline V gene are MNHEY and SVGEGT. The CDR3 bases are TGTGCCAGCAGGGGGGACACTCTCTACGAGCAGTACTTC. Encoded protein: CASRGDTLYEQYF.

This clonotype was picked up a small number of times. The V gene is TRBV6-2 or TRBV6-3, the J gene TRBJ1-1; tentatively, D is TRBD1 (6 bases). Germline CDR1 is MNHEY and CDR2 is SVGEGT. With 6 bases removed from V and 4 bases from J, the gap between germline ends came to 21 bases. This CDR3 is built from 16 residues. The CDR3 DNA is TGTGCCAGCAGCGGGGGGCTGGGGGTTGTGAGCACTGAAGCTTTCTTT. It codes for CASSGGLGVVSTEAFF.

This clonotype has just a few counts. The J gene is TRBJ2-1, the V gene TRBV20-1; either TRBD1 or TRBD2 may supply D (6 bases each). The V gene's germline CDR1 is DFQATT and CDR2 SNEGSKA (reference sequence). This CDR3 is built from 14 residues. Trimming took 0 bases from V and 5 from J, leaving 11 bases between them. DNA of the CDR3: TGCAGTGCTAGAGAATCGGGGGCCAACAATGAGCAGTTCTTC. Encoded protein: CSARESGANNEQFF.

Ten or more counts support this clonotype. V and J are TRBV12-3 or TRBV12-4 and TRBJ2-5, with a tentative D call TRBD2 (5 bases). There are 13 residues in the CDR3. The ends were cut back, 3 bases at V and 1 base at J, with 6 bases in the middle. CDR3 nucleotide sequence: TGTGCCAGCAGTTTCCGGGGCCAAGAGACCCAGTACTTC. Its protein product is CASSFRGQETQYF.

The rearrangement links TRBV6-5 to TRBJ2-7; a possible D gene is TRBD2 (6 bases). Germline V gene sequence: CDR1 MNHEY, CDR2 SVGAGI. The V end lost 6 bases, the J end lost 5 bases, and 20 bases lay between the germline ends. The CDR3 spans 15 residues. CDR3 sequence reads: CASSPNGGVGNEQYF. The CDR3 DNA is TGTGCCAGCAGCCCAAACGGGGGAGTGGGCAACGAGCAGTACTTC.

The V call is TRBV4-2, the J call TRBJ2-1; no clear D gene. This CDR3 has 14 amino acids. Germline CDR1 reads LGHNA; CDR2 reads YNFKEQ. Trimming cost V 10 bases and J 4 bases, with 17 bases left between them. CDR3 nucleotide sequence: TGTGCCACTACAACCGCAGGCAGATACAATGAGCAGTTCTTC. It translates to CATTTAGRYNEQFF.

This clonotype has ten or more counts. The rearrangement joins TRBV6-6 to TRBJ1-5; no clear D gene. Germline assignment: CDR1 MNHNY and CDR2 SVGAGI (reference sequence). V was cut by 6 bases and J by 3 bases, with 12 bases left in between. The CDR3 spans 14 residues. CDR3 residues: CASSTDQANQPQHF. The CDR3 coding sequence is TGTGCCAGCAGCACTGACCAGGCCAATCAGCCCCAGCATTTT.

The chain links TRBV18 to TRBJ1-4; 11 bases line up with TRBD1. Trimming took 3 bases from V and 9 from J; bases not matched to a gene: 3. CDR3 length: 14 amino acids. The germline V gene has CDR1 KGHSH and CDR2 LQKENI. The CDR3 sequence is CASSPDRGHKKLFF. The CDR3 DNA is TGTGCCAGCTCACCGGACAGGGGGCACAAAAAACTGTTTTTT.

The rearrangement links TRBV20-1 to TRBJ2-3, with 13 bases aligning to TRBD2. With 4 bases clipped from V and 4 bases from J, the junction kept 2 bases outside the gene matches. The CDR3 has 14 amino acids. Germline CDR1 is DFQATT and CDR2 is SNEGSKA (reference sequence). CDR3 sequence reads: CSATTSGRADTQYF. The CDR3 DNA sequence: TGCAGTGCTACAACTAGCGGGAGGGCAGATACGCAGTATTTT.

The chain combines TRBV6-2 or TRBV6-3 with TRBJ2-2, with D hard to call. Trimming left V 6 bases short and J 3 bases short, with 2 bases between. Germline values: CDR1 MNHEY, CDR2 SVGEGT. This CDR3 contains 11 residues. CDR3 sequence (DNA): TGTGCCAGCAGGGACACCGGGGAGCTGTTTTTT. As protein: CASRDTGELFF.

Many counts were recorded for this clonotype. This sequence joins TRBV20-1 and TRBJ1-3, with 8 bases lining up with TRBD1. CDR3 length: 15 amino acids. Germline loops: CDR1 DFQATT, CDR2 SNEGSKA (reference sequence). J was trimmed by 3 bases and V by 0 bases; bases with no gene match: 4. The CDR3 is CSARDQGALGNTIYF. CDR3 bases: TGCAGTGCTAGAGATCAGGGGGCGCTTGGAAACACCATATATTTT.

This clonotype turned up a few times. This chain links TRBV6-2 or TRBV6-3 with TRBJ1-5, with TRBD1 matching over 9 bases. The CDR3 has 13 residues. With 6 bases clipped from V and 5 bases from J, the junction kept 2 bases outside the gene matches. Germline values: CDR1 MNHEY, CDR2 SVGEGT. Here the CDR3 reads CASRRQGDQPQHF. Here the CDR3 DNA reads TGTGCCAGCAGGCGACAGGGGGATCAGCCCCAGCATTTT.

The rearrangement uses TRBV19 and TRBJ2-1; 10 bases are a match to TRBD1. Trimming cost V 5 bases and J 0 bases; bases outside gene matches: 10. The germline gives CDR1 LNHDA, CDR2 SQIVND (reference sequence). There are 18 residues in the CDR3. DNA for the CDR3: TGTGCCAGTAGTGACAGGGGGCACCGTGGCAGCTCCTACAATGAGCAGTTCTTC. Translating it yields CASSDRGHRGSSYNEQFF.

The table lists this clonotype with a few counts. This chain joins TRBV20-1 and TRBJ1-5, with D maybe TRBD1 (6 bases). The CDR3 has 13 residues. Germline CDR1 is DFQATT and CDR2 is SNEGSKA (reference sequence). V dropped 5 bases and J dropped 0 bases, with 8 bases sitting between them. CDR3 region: CSARTASNQPQHF. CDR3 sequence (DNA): TGCAGTGCTCGGACAGCTAGCAATCAGCCCCAGCATTTT.

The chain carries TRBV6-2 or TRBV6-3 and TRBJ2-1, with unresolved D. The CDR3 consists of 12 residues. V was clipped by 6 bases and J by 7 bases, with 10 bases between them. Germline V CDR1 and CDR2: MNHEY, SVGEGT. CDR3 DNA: TGTGCCAGCAGCCTCCCTCTTAATGAGCAGTTCTTC. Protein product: CASSLPLNEQFF.

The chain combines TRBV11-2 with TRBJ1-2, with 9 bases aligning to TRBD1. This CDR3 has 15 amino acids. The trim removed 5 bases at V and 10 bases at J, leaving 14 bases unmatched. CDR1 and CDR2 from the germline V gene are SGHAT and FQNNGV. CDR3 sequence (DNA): TGTGCCAGCAGCCCACGGGACAGGGAGGGCTATAACTACACCTTC. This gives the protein CASSPRDREGYNYTF.

In nucleotides, the CDR3 is TGTGCCACCAGTGACCTATCGGGACAGGGATTTGGGACCCAGTACTTC. Translating it yields CATSDLSGQGFGTQYF. The V and J genes are TRBV24-1 and TRBJ2-5; 9 bases align to TRBD1. Trimming took 4 bases from V and 7 from J; bases not matched to a gene: 12. Germline assignment: CDR1 KGHDR and CDR2 SFDVKD. The length of the CDR3 is 16 residues.

CDR3 amino acids: CASSPIGGIEQFF. The CDR3 DNA reads as TGTGCCAGCAGCCCCATTGGGGGTATTGAGCAGTTCTTC. The J gene is TRBJ2-1, the V gene TRBV6-2 or TRBV6-3; TRBD1 or TRBD2 may be the D gene (5 bases each). The germline V and J ends were trimmed by 6 bases and 9 bases, with 15 bases remaining between them. Germline loops: CDR1 MNHEY, CDR2 SVGEGT. This CDR3 is built from 13 residues.

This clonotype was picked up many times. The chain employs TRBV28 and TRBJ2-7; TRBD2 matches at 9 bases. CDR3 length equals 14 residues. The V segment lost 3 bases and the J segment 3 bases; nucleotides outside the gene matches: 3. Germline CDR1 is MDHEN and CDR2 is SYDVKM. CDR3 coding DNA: TGTGCCAGCAGTTTCTCGACTAGCGGCTACGAGCAGTACTTC. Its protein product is CASSFSTSGYEQYF.

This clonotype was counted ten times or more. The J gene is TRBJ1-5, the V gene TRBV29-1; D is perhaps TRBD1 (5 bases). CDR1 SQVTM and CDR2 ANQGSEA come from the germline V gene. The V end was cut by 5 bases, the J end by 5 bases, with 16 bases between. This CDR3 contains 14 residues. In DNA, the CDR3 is TGCAGCGTTCAGGGTGATCAGTGGGATCAGCCCCAGCATTTT. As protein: CSVQGDQWDQPQHF.

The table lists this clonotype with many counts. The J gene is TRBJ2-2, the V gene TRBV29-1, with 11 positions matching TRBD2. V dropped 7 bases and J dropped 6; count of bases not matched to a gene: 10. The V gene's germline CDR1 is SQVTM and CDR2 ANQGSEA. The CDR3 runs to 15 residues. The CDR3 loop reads CSARLAGGGAGELFF. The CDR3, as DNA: TGCAGCGCAAGATTAGCGGGAGGGGGAGCCGGGGAGCTGTTTTTT.

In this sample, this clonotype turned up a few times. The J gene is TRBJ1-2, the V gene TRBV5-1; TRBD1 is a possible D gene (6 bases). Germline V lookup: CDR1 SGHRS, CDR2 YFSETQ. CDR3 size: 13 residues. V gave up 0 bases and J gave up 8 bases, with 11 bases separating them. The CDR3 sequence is CASSLGGGEGYTF. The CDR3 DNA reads TGCGCCAGCAGCTTGGGCGGGGGCGAGGGCTACACCTTC.

This chain's CDR3 is CASGTGDYEQYF. DNA of the CDR3: TGTGCCAGCGGGACAGGTGACTACGAGCAGTACTTC. This chain uses TRBV9 with TRBJ2-7; the match to TRBD1 covers 8 bases. J lost 3 bases, V lost 7 bases, and 3 bases had no gene match. The CDR3 runs 12 residues. The germline gives CDR1 SGDLS, CDR2 YYNGEE.

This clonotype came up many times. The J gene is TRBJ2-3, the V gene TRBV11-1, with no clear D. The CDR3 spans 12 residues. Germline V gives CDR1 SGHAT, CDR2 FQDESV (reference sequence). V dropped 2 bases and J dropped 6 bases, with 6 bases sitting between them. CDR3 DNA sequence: TGTGCCAGCAGCTTAACTTTCGATACGCAGTATTTT. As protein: CASSLTFDTQYF.

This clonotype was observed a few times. CDR3 DNA: TGCAGTGTCCACACTAGCGGGTCCTACAATGAGCAGTTCTTC. Translating gives CSVHTSGSYNEQFF. The chain carries TRBV20-1 and TRBJ2-1; 9 bases line up with TRBD2. The CDR3 has 14 amino acids. The germline gives CDR1 DFQATT, CDR2 SNEGSKA (reference sequence). V shed 7 bases and J 1 base; nucleotides not matched to a gene: 5.

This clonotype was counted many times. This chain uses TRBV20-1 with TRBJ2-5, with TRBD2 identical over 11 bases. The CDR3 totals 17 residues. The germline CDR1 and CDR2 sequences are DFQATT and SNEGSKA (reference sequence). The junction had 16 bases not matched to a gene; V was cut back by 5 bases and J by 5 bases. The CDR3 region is CSAPKASGRQGRETQYF. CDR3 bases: TGCAGTGCTCCAAAGGCTAGCGGGAGGCAGGGACGGGAGACCCAGTACTTC.

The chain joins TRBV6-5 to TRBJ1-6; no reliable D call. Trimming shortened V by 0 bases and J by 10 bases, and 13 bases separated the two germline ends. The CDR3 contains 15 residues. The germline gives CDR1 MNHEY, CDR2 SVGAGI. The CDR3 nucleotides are TGTGCCAGCAGTTACTCGAACCTCGGTACATCACCCCTCCACTTT. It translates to CASSYSNLGTSPLHF.

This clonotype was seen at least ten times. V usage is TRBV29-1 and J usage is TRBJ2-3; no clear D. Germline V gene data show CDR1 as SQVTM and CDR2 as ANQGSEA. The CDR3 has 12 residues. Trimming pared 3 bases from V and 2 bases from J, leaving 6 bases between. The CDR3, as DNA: TGCAGCGTTGAGGCGGCCACAGATACGCAGTATTTT. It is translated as CSVEAATDTQYF.

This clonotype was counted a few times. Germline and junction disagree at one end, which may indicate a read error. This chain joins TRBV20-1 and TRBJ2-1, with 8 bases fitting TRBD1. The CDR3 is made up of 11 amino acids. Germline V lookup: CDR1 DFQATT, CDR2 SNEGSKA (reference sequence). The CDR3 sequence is CSARGTGSPVF. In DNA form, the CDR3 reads TGCAGTGCTAGAGGGACAGGGTCCCCGGTCTTC.

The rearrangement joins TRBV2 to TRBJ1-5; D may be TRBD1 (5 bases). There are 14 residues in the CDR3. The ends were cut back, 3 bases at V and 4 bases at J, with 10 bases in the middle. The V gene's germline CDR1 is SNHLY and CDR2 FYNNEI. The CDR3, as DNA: TGTGCCAGCAGTGAGAGGGGTCAGAATCAGCCCCAGCATTTT. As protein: CASSERGQNQPQHF.